These 10 T cell receptor beta chains were sequenced from one sample in a study of cytomegalovirus exposure and HLA in healthy donors. Amplification used 60 Vbeta primers and 13 Jbeta primers. Sequencing used immunoSEQ multiplex PCR; TCRdb keeps in-frame clones, though not all of them. In the table there are about 64,000 clones, approximately 85% of which are singletons. Sequencing was carried out using PBMCs. The receptors were sampled from a female donor in good health and CMV-seronegative.

The rearrangement joins TRBV7-9 to TRBJ1-2, with 8 bases fitting TRBD1. The J segment lost 9 bases and the V segment lost 5 bases, leaving 5 bases of the junction unmatched. Germline loops: CDR1 SEHNR, CDR2 FQNEAQ (reference sequence). The CDR3 length is 12 residues. The CDR3 reads CASSGQGERYTF. CDR3 nucleotide sequence: TGTGCCAGCAGCGGACAGGGTGAGCGCTACACCTTC.

The CDR3 nucleotides are TGTGCCAGCCGGGACAGGGTTAACACCGGGGAGCTGTTTTTT. Translating gives CASRDRVNTGELFF. V is TRBV6-4 and J is TRBJ2-2, with 9 positions matching TRBD1. CDR3 size: 14 residues. The germline V gene encodes CDR1 MRHNA and CDR2 SNTAGT. V dropped 8 bases and J dropped 2; count of bases not matched to a gene: 3.

The chain employs TRBV5-1 and TRBJ2-1, with TRBD1 as a possible D gene (6 bases). This CDR3 has 16 amino acids. Trimming shortened V by 2 bases and J by 5 bases, and 17 bases separated the two germline ends. The germline gives CDR1 SGHRS, CDR2 YFSETQ. CDR3 nucleotide sequence: TGCGCCAGCAGCTTAACAGGACAGCCGTTAGACAATGAGCAGTTCTTC. Translation: CASSLTGQPLDNEQFF.

J is TRBJ2-7 and V is TRBV5-1; TRBD1 agrees at 8 bases. The CDR3 consists of 14 residues. Germline-derived CDR1 and CDR2 are SGHRS and YFSETQ. With 8 bases clipped from V and 0 bases from J, the junction kept 7 bases outside the gene matches. CDR3: CASGPGTGSYEQYF. CDR3 in DNA: TGCGCCAGTGGGCCCGGGACAGGCTCCTACGAGCAGTACTTC.

CDR3 sequence (DNA): TGTGCCAGCTCACCTGGGACAGGGACTGGCTACACCTTC. This gives the protein CASSPGTGTGYTF. This rearrangement joins TRBV18 to TRBJ1-2; TRBD1 matches 9 bases. The V gene end was trimmed by 3 bases and the J gene end by 7 bases; junction bases not matched to a gene: 3. Germline-derived CDR1 and CDR2 are KGHSH and LQKENI. This CDR3 region has 13 residues. The variable domain in full, completed from reference TRBV18 and TRBJ1-2, reads NAGVMQNPRHLVRRRGQEARLRCSPMKGHSHVYWYRQLPEEGLKFMVYLQKENIIDESGMPKERFSAEFPKEGPSILRIQQVVRGDSAAYFCASSPGTGTGYTFGSGTRLTVV.

This clone came up a few times. The rearrangement uses TRBV30 and TRBJ2-1; 9 bases map to TRBD1. Trimming cost V 3 bases and J 9 bases; bases outside gene matches: 6. The length of the CDR3 is 13 residues. Germline CDR1 and CDR2: GTSNPN and SVGIG (reference sequence). CDR3 DNA: TGTGCCTGGAGGGGACAGGGTGAGTCTGAGCAGTTCTTC. Translated, it gives CAWRGQGESEQFF.

The chain recombines TRBV11-2 with TRBJ2-2, with D possibly being TRBD2 (5 bases). The CDR3 extends over 15 amino acids. Per germline, CDR1 SGHAT and CDR2 FQNNGV. V gave up 5 bases and J gave up 7 bases, with 17 bases separating them. The CDR3, as DNA: TGTGCCAGCAGCGATAGGTTCCTCGGGGTCGGGGAGCTGTTTTTT. It codes for CASSDRFLGVGELFF.

A remark on this clone: The same CDR3 is also encoded by other DNA sequences in this sample. The chain recombines TRBV5-1 with TRBJ2-1, with 9 bases matching TRBD2. CDR3 length equals 19 residues. With V trimmed by 2 bases and J by 12 bases, 24 bases remained unmatched. The germline V gene encodes CDR1 SGHRS and CDR2 YFSETQ. DNA for the CDR3: TGCGCCAGCAGCTTACTTTTAGCGGGAGTACGGCCAGGGCAAGGCGCGCAGTTCTTC. This codes for CASSLLLAGVRPGQGAQFF.

The chain is built from TRBV6-1 and TRBJ2-1, with D perhaps TRBD2 (5 bases). Germline assignment: CDR1 MNHNS and CDR2 SASEGT. CDR3 length equals 14 residues. Trimming pared 2 bases from V and 7 bases from J, leaving 12 bases between. CDR3 loop: CASSEFSSLNEQFF. In DNA form, the CDR3 reads TGTGCCAGCAGTGAATTCTCTAGCCTTAATGAGCAGTTCTTC.

This clone was observed once. The junction departs from germline at one end; a sequencing error may be responsible. The chain couples TRBV7-7 to TRBJ2-5; D call uncertain. The CDR3 is 12 residues long. In germline, CDR1 is SSHAT, CDR2 FNYEAQ (reference sequence). Here the CDR3 DNA reads TGTGCTAGCAGCTTAGTCGGAGAGACCCAGTACTTC. This sequence encodes CASSLVGETQYF.